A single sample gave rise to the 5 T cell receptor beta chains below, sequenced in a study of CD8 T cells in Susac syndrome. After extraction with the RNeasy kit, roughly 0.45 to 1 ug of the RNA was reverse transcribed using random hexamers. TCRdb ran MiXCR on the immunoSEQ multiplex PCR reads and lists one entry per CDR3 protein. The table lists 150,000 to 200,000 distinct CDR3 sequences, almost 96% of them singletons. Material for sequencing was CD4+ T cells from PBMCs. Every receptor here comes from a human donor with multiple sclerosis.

CDR3 DNA: TGTGCCAGCAGTAGAAGGGTCTCAAAGTCGGAGACCCAGTACTTC. Translated, it gives CASSRRVSKSETQYF. V is TRBV11-2 and J is TRBJ2-5; D is unresolved. The CDR3 loop spans 15 amino acids. The V gene lost 6 bases and the J gene lost 5 bases, with 19 bases spanning the gap. Germline CDR1 SGHAT, CDR2 FQNNGV.

Written as DNA, the CDR3 is TGTGCCAGCAGCCCCCACCGGGGGGGCCAACGCAGTGAGCAGTTCTTC. Its translation is CASSPHRGGQRSEQFF. This sequence joins TRBV11-2 and TRBJ2-1; TRBD2 agrees at 8 bases. Per the germline V gene, CDR1 is SGHAT and CDR2 is FQNNGV. J was trimmed by 9 bases and V by 5 bases; bases with no gene match: 15. The CDR3 runs to 16 residues.

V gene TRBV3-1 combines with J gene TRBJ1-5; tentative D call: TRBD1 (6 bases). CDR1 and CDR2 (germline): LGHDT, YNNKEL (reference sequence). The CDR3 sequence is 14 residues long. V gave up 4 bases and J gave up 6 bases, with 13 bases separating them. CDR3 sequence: CASSLAGGTQPQHF. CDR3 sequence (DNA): TGTGCCAGCAGCCTCGCTGGGGGCACTCAGCCCCAGCATTTT.

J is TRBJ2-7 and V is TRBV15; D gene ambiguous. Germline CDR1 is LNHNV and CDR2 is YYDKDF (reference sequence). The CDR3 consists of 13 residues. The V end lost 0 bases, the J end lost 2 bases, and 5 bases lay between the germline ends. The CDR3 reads CATSRDEPYEQYF. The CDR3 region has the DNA TGTGCCACCAGCAGAGATGAACCCTACGAGCAGTACTTC.

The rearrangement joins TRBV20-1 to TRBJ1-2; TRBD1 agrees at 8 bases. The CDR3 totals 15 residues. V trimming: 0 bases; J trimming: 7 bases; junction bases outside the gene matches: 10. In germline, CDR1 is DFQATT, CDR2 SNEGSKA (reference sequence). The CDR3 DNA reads TGCAGTGCTAGAGATCAGGAGACAGGGGTTTCTGGCTACACCTTC. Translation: CSARDQETGVSGYTF.